One and the same sample provided the 22 T cell receptor beta chains below, sequenced in a study of T cells in Graves' hyperthyroidism and ophthalmopathy. Amplified regions were TCR beta CDR3 sequences from RNA transcripts. In the first-round RT-PCR of the TCR CDR3, the HTBI primer set was used. Each CDR3 protein gets one entry after TCRdb re-called the multiplex PCR reads with MiXCR. The data contain almost 600,000 distinct CDR3 sequences, approximately 15% of them singletons. Sample: blood. The receptor set was obtained from a woman aged 25 to 39 with Graves' hyperthyroidism that later progressed to Graves' ophthalmopathy.

This clonotype appeared many times. The genes are TRBV3-1 and TRBJ2-7, with 7 bases that match TRBD1. Germline V gene lookup returns CDR1 LGHDT and CDR2 YNNKEL (reference sequence). Germline trimming cut 1 base from V and 6 bases from J; bases unmatched to any gene: 6. The CDR3 has 14 amino acids. The CDR3 nucleotides read TGTGCCAGCAGCCAAGGGACACAGGGGTTCGAGCAGTACTTC. It specifies CASSQGTQGFEQYF.

Details on this clonotype: This could be a read error, since a much larger clone is one nucleotide away. This chain joins TRBV3-1 and TRBJ2-5, with D unclear. Germline assignment: CDR1 LGHDT and CDR2 YNNKEL (reference sequence). This CDR3 has 13 amino acids. Written as DNA, the CDR3 is TGTGCCAGCAGCCGTAAAGAGGAAGAGCCCCAGTACTTC. It yields the protein CASSRKEEEPQYF.

At least ten counts were recorded for this clonotype. V is TRBV28 and J is TRBJ1-1; D gene ambiguous. The V end lost 3 bases, the J end lost 12 bases, and 11 bases lay between the germline ends. The germline V gene has CDR1 MDHEN and CDR2 SYDVKM. The CDR3 loop spans 11 amino acids. The CDR3 DNA is TGTGCCAGCAGTTTTTCGAGGGAGTCTTTCTTT. It yields the protein CASSFSRESFF. The entire variable domain, with the rest obtained from reference TRBV28 and TRBJ1-1, is as follows: DVKVTQSSRYLVKRTGEKVFLECVQDMDHENMFWYRQDPGLGLRLIYFSYDVKMKEKGDIPEGYSVSREKKERFSLILESASTNQTSMYLCASSFSRESFFGQGTRLTVV.

This clonotype was seen at least ten times. The rearrangement joins TRBV30 to TRBJ2-2, with D maybe TRBD2 (5 bases). The CDR3 runs 14 residues. V gave up 1 base and J gave up 2 bases, with 8 bases separating them. CDR1 and CDR2 from the germline V gene are GTSNPN and SVGIG (reference sequence). This chain's CDR3 is CAWSDGVNTGELFF. Here the CDR3 DNA reads TGTGCCTGGAGTGACGGGGTTAACACCGGGGAGCTGTTTTTT.

In its sample, this clonotype was seen a few times. The CDR3 carries no conserved terminal phenylalanine or tryptophan, so it likely arises from a read error. The chain employs TRBV5-1 and TRBJ1-2, with D perhaps matching TRBD1 (5 bases). This CDR3 contains 14 residues. Trimming shortened V by 0 bases and J by 5 bases, and 11 bases separated the two germline ends. CDR1 and CDR2 from the germline V gene are SGHRS and YFSETQ. The DNA of the CDR3 is TGCGCCAGCAGCTTGGAGGGGCAGAGTTATGGCTACACCCTC. This sequence encodes CASSLEGQSYGYTL.

Only a few counts were recorded for this clonotype. V gene TRBV2 combines with J gene TRBJ1-1; 9 bases line up with TRBD1. Germline CDR1 is SNHLY and CDR2 is FYNNEI. The J segment lost 9 bases and the V segment lost 2 bases, leaving 4 bases of the junction unmatched. The CDR3 length is 13 residues. CDR3 region: CASSEQGTGQAFF. CDR3 DNA: TGTGCCAGCAGTGAACAAGGGACAGGGCAAGCTTTCTTT.

The table lists this clonotype with many counts. The DNA for the CDR3 is TGCAGCGTTTTGCCCAACACTGAAGCTTTCTTT. It is translated as CSVLPNTEAFF. The V call is TRBV29-1, the J call TRBJ1-1, with D unresolved. Trimming pared 5 bases from V and 2 bases from J, leaving 6 bases between. This CDR3 comprises 11 residues. The germline V gene encodes CDR1 SQVTM and CDR2 ANQGSEA.

On this clonotype: Just one base apart from a much larger clone, this may be a read error. V usage is TRBV7-8 and J usage is TRBJ2-5; tentatively, D is TRBD2 (6 bases). V dropped 7 bases and J dropped 0 bases, with 15 bases sitting between them. The CDR3 runs 15 residues. Germline loops: CDR1 SGHVS, CDR2 FQNEAQ. CDR3 protein: CASKPGLSYQETQYF. CDR3 sequence (DNA): TGTGCCAGCAAACCGGGACTTTCCTACCAAGAGACCCAGTACTTC.

This CDR3 reads CASSQDRDRREFF. DNA for the CDR3: TGCGCCAGCAGCCAAGATAGGGACCGCCGAGAGTTCTTC. V is TRBV4-3 and J is TRBJ2-1; perhaps D is TRBD1 or TRBD2 (5 bases each). This CDR3 has 13 residues. Trimming removed 0 bases at V and 14 bases at J, with 14 bases between. Germline values: CDR1 LGHNA, CDR2 YSLEER.

This clonotype showed up many times. V is TRBV6-2 or TRBV6-3 and J is TRBJ2-2; D not certain. Germline V CDR1 and CDR2: MNHEY, SVGEGT. CDR3 length equals 14 residues. Trimming pared 9 bases from V and 6 bases from J, leaving 17 bases between. The CDR3 loop is CASTQSKMAGELFF. The CDR3 DNA sequence: TGTGCCAGTACCCAGTCAAAAATGGCCGGGGAGCTGTTTTTT.

At least ten counts were recorded for this clonotype. The rearrangement links TRBV5-5 to TRBJ1-1; D remains ambiguous. The CDR3 is 17 residues long. V dropped 1 base and J dropped 0 bases, with 16 bases sitting between them. Germline CDR1 reads SGHKS; CDR2 reads YYEKEE (reference sequence). The CDR3 coding sequence is TGTGCCAGCAGCTTGAGGTCGTTAGGGTTACTGAACACTGAAGCTTTCTTT. The encoded protein is CASSLRSLGLLNTEAFF. Looking up the rest from reference TRBV5-5 and TRBJ1-1 gives the full variable domain: DAGVTQSPTHLIKTRGQQVTLRCSPISGHKSVSWYQQVLGQGPQFIFQYYEKEERGRGNFPDRFSARQFPNYSSELNVNALLLGDSALYLCASSLRSLGLLNTEAFFGQGTRLTVV.

This clonotype was recorded many times. The rearrangement links TRBV29-1 to TRBJ1-4; unclear D gene. The CDR3 extends over 13 amino acids. Trimming removed 4 bases from V and 5 bases from J, with 11 bases in between. CDR1 is SQVTM and CDR2 is ANQGSEA in the germline V gene. CDR3 bases: TGCAGCGTTGGTCGGGAGATGAATGAAAAACTGTTTTTT. Encoded protein: CSVGREMNEKLFF.

This clonotype appeared many times. The chain joins TRBV12-3 or TRBV12-4 to TRBJ1-1, with D possibly being TRBD1 (5 bases). The CDR3 sequence is 13 residues long. Trimming cost V 3 bases and J 3 bases, with 8 bases left between them. The CDR3 sequence is CASSFTRDTEAFF. DNA of the CDR3: TGTGCCAGCAGTTTCACCAGGGACACTGAAGCTTTCTTT.

In this sample, this clonotype turned up many times. V gene TRBV14 combines with J gene TRBJ2-3, with 12 bases that match TRBD2. This CDR3 is built from 16 residues. Germline values: CDR1 SGHDN, CDR2 FVKESK. V shed 6 bases, J shed 3 bases, and the junction held 7 bases outside the gene matches. The CDR3 spells CASSLTSGSTTDTQYF. The CDR3 DNA reads TGTGCCAGCAGTCTGACTAGCGGGAGTACGACAGATACGCAGTATTTT.

This clonotype came up many times. The chain has TRBV12-3 or TRBV12-4 and TRBJ2-1, with D tentatively TRBD2 (6 bases). CDR3 length: 14 residues. The V gene lost 9 bases and the J gene lost 4 bases, with 16 bases spanning the gap. CDR3 in DNA: TGTGCCAGTACCAGGCTTGGGGGGTACAATGAGCAGTTCTTC. This sequence encodes CASTRLGGYNEQFF.

Ten or more counts support this clonotype. This chain uses TRBV20-1 with TRBJ2-7, with TRBD2 matching over 10 bases. The CDR3 length is 15 residues. V trimming: 6 bases; J trimming: 2 bases; junction bases outside the gene matches: 10. Per the germline V gene, CDR1 is DFQATT and CDR2 is SNEGSKA (reference sequence). The DNA for the CDR3 is TGCAGTGCCCCCCGACAAGCGGGAGGGCCCTACGAGCAGTACTTC. Residues: CSAPRQAGGPYEQYF.

This clonotype was recorded at least ten times. J is TRBJ1-1 and V is TRBV3-1; no firm D call. The CDR3 is 13 amino acids. The V gene's germline CDR1 is LGHDT and CDR2 YNNKEL (reference sequence). V lost 6 bases and J 1 base, leaving 9 bases between the germline ends. The CDR3 DNA follows: TGTGCCAGCAGGTCCCTGGCGAACACTGAAGCTTTCTTT. Translated: CASRSLANTEAFF.

This clonotype was picked up many times. This chain uses TRBV7-3 with TRBJ2-3, with 16 bases matching TRBD2. The trim removed 5 bases at V and 0 bases at J, leaving 20 bases unmatched. The CDR3 runs 23 residues. From germline, CDR1 is SGHTA and CDR2 FQGTGA. The CDR3 nucleotides read TGTGCCAGCAGCCAAAATGCGTTCGCGGGACTAGCGGGAGGGCGGAGAAGCACAGATACGCAGTATTTT. Translating gives CASSQNAFAGLAGGRRSTDTQYF.

This clonotype was picked up many times. The chain is built from TRBV11-2 and TRBJ2-7; 8 nucleotides match TRBD1. V was clipped by 1 base and J by 3 bases; unmatched bases: 5. CDR1 SGHAT and CDR2 FQNNGV come from the germline V gene. The CDR3 is 15 amino acids. This CDR3 is CASSLVGRGHYEQYF. The CDR3 nucleotides read TGTGCCAGCAGCTTAGTAGGCAGGGGGCACTACGAGCAGTACTTC.

V gene TRBV7-2 combines with J gene TRBJ2-5, with TRBD2 matching over 9 bases. The CDR3 covers 13 residues. Germline CDR1 reads SGHTA; CDR2 reads FQGNSA. The V and J ends lost 5 bases and 13 bases, in that order; junction bases with no gene match: 11. CDR3 sequence (DNA): TGTGCCAGCAGCCCCGTCCAGGCGGGAGGGATGTACTTC. It is translated as CASSPVQAGGMYF.

This clonotype occurred many times. The chain is built from TRBV29-1 and TRBJ2-7, with a possible D match to TRBD1 (5 bases). Trimming shortened V by 4 bases and J by 3 bases, and 10 bases separated the two germline ends. The CDR3 runs to 12 residues. Germline CDR1 and CDR2: SQVTM and ANQGSEA. The CDR3 DNA reads as TGCAGCGTTGCTAGGGGCGTCTACGAGCAGTACTTC. Translated, it gives CSVARGVYEQYF.

The genes are TRBV4-3 and TRBJ1-6; TRBD1 agrees at 7 bases. Trimming cost V 0 bases and J 0 bases; bases outside gene matches: 5. The CDR3 has 18 residues. Germline V lookup: CDR1 LGHNA, CDR2 YSLEER. In nucleotides, the CDR3 is TGCGCCAGCAGCCAAGACTCGACAGGGAGCTCCTATAATTCACCCCTCCACTTT. Translation gives CASSQDSTGSSYNSPLHF.